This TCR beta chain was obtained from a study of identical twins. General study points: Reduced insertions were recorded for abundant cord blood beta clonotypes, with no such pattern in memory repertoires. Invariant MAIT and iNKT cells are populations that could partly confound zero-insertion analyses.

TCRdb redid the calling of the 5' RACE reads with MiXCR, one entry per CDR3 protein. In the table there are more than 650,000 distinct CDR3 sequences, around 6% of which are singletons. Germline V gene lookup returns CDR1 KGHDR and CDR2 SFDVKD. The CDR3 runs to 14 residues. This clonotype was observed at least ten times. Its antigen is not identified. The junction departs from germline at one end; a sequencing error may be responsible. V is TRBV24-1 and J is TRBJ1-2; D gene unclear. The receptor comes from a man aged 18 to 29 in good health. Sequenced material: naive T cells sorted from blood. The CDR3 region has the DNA TGTGCCTCCAGCGCACGAGGCTTTAACTATGGCTACACCTTC. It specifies CASSARGFNYGYTF.